This entry features one T cell receptor (beta chain) sequence. As yet, its antigen is unknown. This entry belongs to a study of shared clonotypes between healthy human individuals. The study, taken as a whole, reports: Clonotypes not shared had lower generation probabilities than those common to all four donors. Roughly 4.7% was the fraction of naive CD4 clonotypes found shared across a few donors. In having few donors, the study represented limited genetic and exposure-history diversity.

The material for each subset, its genomic DNA, was split evenly across several immunoSEQ plates. This table comes from immunoSEQ multiplex PCR, and its TCRdb copy is limited to in-frame clones, with some not included. This table holds hundreds of thousands of clones, around 78% found once. Germline V gene sequence: CDR1 SGHTA, CDR2 FQGNSA. V lost 2 bases to trimming and J lost 1 base; unmatched junction nucleotides: 6. This CDR3 spans 16 amino acids. The sequenced sample consisted of memory CD4+ T cells sorted from blood. Subset described: CD45RA-negative fraction. This sequence joins TRBV7-2 and TRBJ2-3; TRBD2 aligns across 7 bases. The TCR originated in a woman in her twenties or thirties in good health. CDR3 nucleotide sequence: TGTGCCAGCAGCTTATATCTAGCGGCTCGCACAGATACGCAGTATTTT. It specifies CASSLYLAARTDTQYF.